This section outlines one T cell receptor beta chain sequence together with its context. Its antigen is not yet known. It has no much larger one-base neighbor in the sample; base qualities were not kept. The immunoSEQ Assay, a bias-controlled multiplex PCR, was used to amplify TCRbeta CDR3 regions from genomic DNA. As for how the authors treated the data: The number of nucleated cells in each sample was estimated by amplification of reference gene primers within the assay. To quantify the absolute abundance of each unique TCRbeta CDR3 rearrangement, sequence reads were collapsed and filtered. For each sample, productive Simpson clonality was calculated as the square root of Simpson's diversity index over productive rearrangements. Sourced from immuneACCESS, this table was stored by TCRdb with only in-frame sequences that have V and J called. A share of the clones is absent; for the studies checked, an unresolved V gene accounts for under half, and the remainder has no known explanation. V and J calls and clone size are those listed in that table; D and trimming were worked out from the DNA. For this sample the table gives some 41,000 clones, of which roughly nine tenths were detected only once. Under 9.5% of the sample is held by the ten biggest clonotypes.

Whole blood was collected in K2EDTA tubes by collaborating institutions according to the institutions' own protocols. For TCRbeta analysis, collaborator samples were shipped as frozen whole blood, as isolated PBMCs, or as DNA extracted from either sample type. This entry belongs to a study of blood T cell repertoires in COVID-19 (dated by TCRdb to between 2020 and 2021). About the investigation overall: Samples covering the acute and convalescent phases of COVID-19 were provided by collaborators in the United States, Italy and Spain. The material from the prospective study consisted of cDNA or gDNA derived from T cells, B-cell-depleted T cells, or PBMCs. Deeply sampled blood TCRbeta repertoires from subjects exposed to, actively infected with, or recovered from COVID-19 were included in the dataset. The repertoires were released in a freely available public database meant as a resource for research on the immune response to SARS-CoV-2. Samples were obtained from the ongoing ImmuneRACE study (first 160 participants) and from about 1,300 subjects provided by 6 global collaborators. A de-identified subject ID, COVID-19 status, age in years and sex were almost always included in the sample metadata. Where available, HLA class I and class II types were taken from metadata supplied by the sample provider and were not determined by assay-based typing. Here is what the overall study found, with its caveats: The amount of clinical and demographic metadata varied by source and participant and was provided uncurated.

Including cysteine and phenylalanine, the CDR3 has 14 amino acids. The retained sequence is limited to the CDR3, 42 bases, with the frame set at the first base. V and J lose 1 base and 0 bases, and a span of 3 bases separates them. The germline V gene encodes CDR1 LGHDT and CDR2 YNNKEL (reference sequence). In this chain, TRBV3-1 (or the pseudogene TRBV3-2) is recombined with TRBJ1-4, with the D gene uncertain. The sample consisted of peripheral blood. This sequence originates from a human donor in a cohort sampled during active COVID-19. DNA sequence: TGTGCCAGCAGCCAAGCAGCAACTAATGAAAAACTGTTTTTT. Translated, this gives CASSQAATNEKLFF.